The present TCR beta chain was sequenced within a study of blood T cell repertoires in COVID-19. Germline V gives CDR1 SGHRS, CDR2 YFSETQ. V gave up 3 bases and J gave up 3 bases, with 9 bases separating them. This CDR3 contains 13 residues. TCRdb's table, derived via immunoSEQ multiplex PCR, lists solely in-frame clones and lacks some. There are approximately 260,000 clones in the sample; approximately 89% occur only once, and about 2% lies in the top ten. The cohort comprised adults aged roughly 18 to 100 years residing in 24 US areas. This TCR derives from a woman in her sixties who had recovered from COVID-19. Sequencing input: PBMCs or T cells enriched from blood (not recorded which). V gene TRBV5-1 combines with J gene TRBJ1-1, with D perhaps TRBD1 (6 bases). CDR3 coding DNA: TGCGCCAGCAGCTGGGAGGGGGACACTGAAGCTTTCTTT. Protein sequence: CASSWEGDTEAFF.